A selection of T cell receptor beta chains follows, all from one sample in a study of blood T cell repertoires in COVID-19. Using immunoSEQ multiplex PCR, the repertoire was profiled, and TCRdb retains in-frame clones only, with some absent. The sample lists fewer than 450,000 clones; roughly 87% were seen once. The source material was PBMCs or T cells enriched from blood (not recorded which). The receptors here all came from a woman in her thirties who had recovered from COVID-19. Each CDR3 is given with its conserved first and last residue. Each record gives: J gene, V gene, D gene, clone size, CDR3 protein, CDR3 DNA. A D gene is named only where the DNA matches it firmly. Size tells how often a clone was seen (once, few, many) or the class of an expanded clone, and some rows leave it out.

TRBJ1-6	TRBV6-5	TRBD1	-	CASSYSMAGGGSPLHF	TGTGCCAGCAGTTACTCGATGGCAGGGGGCGGGTCACCCCTCCACTTT
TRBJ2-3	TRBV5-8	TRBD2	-	CASRRLAGALSTDTQYF	TGTGCCAGCAGGAGACTAGCGGGGGCCCTAAGCACAGATACGCAGTATTTT
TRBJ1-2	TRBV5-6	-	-	CASSLFTGKWGYGYTF	TGTGCCAGCAGCTTGTTTACAGGGAAATGGGGCTATGGCTACACCTTC
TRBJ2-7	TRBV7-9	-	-	CASSPPAYEQYF	TGTGCCAGCAGCCCCCCCGCCTACGAGCAGTACTTC
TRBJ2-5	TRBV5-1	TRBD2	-	CASSASTSGGAGSRQETQYF	TGCGCCAGCAGCGCGTCGACTAGCGGGGGGGCAGGCTCCCGCCAAGAGACCCAGTACTTC
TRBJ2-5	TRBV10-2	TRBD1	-	CATKDRVGETQYF	TGCGCCACCAAGGACAGGGTGGGGGAGACCCAGTACTTC
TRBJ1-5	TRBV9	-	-	CASSVGDSNQPQHF	TGTGCCAGCAGCGTAGGAGATAGCAATCAGCCCCAGCATTTT
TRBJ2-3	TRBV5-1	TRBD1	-	CASSSGQGLPDTQYF	TGCGCCAGCAGCAGCGGACAGGGACTGCCAGATACGCAGTATTTT
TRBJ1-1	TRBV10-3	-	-	CAISESGRDPEAFF	TGTGCCATCAGTGAGTCGGGGAGGGACCCTGAAGCTTTCTTT
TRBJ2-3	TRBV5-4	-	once	CASSPVFDNTQYF	TGTGCCAGCAGCCCGGTGTTTGATAATACGCAGTATTTT
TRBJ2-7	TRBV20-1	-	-	CSASVGWETGSYEQYF	TGCAGTGCTAGTGTGGGGTGGGAGACAGGCTCCTACGAGCAGTACTTC
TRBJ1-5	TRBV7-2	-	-	CASSPSHGRDQPQHF	TGTGCCAGCAGCCCCAGTCATGGCCGTGATCAGCCCCAGCATTTT
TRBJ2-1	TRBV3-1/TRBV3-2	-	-	CASSQDVTRKNEQFF	TGTGCCAGCAGCCAAGATGTGACACGTAAGAATGAGCAGTTCTTC
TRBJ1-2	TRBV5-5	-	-	CASSLVAGPDYGYTF	TGTGCCAGCAGCTTGGTTGCGGGCCCGGACTATGGCTACACCTTC
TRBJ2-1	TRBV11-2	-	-	CASSLDWQNNEQFF	TGTGCCAGCAGCTTAGATTGGCAGAACAATGAGCAGTTCTTC
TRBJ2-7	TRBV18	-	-	CASSPDRLSYEQYF	TGTGCCAGCTCACCGGACCGACTATCCTACGAGCAGTACTTC
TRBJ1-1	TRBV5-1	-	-	CASSLAEGDGEAFF	TGCGCCAGCAGCTTGGCCGAGGGTGACGGTGAAGCTTTCTTT
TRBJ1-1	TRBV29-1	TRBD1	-	CSGLGQGNTEAFF	TGCAGCGGGCTGGGACAGGGGAACACTGAAGCTTTCTTT
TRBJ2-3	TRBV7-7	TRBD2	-	CASSPTSTHTDTQYF	TGTGCCAGCAGTCCGACTAGCACCCACACAGATACGCAGTATTTT
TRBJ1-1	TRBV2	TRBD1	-	CASSTDRGNTEAFF	TGTGCCAGCAGTACTGACAGGGGGAACACTGAAGCTTTCTTT
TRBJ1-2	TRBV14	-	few	CASSLMTGEIYGYTF	TGTGCCAGCAGCCTAATGACAGGAGAGATCTATGGCTACACCTTC